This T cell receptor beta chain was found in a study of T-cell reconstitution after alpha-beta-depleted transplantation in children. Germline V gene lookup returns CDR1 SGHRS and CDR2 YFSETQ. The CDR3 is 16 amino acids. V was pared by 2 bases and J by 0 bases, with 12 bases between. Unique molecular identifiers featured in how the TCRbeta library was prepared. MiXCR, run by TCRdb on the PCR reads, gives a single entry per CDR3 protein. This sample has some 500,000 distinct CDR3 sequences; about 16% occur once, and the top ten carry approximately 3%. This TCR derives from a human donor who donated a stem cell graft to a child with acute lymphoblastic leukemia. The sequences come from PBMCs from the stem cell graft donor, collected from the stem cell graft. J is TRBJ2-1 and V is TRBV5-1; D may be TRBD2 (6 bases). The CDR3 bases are TGCGCCAGCAGCTTTCGCGGGACTCTCTCCTACAATGAGCAGTTCTTC. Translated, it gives CASSFRGTLSYNEQFF.